This note documents a single T cell receptor (beta chain) sequence. The sample originates from a study of blood T cell repertoires in COVID-19. Clinical history as reported by participants underpinned cohort assignment. Data came from immunoSEQ multiplex PCR; TCRdb stores just in-frame clones and leaves some out. In the table there are over 350,000 clones, about nine tenths of which are singletons. V lost 3 bases to trimming and J lost 4 bases; unmatched junction nucleotides: 4. CDR1 is SGHTA, CDR2 FQGNSA, per germline. The CDR3 totals 14 residues. The chain combines TRBV7-2 with TRBJ2-7, with TRBD1 matching 9 bases. This sequence originates from a middle-aged woman who had been exposed to COVID-19. The material sequenced was PBMCs or T cells enriched from blood (not recorded which). This CDR3 reads CASSFGTGRYEQYF. The CDR3 DNA follows: TGTGCCAGCAGCTTCGGGACAGGGAGGTACGAGCAGTACTTC.